A selection of T cell receptor beta chains follows, all from one sample in a study of cytomegalovirus exposure and HLA in healthy donors. Generated by immunoSEQ multiplex PCR, the TCRdb table keeps only in-frame clones and is missing some. Here the sample spans approximately 60,000 clones, approximately 92% being singletons. Sequences were obtained from PBMCs. These receptors all come from a man aged 18 to 30 in good health and CMV-seronegative. Both conserved end residues are part of each CDR3. The order of the fields is clone size, J gene, V gene, D gene, CDR3 DNA, CDR3 protein. The D gene is left open where the match is weak. Only part of the rows carry a size: once, few, many, or a class if the clone is expanded.

NA	TRBJ1-1	TRBV19	TRBD1	TGTGCCAGTACTTGGGACAGGGCTGGCCCTGAAGCTTTCTTT	CASTWDRAGPEAFF
NA	TRBJ2-5	TRBV15	NA	TGTGCCACCAGCCGCCGGCATGATTTACGGAGAGTCACCCAGTACTTC	CATSRRHDLRRVTQYF
once	TRBJ2-5	TRBV7-2	TRBD2	TGTGCCAGCAGCCTTAGCGGGTTGAGTAGGGAGACCCAGTACTTC	CASSLSGLSRETQYF
NA	TRBJ2-7	TRBV28	NA	TGTGCCAGCAGCTTTCCCCGGGAACGGTACTCCTACGAGCAGTACTTC	CASSFPRERYSYEQYF
few	TRBJ2-2	TRBV7-8	NA	TGTGCCAGCAGCTTAGGGGCCGGGAGCGACGGGGAGCTGTTTTTT	CASSLGAGSDGELFF
once	TRBJ2-5	TRBV11-2	NA	TGTGCCAGCAGCTTACGAGATCTCCAAGAGACCCAGTACTTC	CASSLRDLQETQYF
NA	TRBJ2-5	TRBV4-2	NA	TGTGCCAGCAGCCAAGACCCAAGAGGCCCGATGAGTGGGGAGACCCAGTACTTC	CASSQDPRGPMSGETQYF
NA	TRBJ1-2	TRBV13	NA	TGTGCCAGCAGCCAAGGCGCCGGGACAAGAGGCTACACCTTC	CASSQGAGTRGYTF
NA	TRBJ2-1	TRBV7-9	NA	TGTGCCAGCAGCCCCCTAGACAGCAATGAGCAGTTCTTC	CASSPLDSNEQFF
NA	TRBJ2-2	TRBV5-6	NA	TGTGCCAGCAGCCTGGAAGGGGGACGGAGGAACACCGGGGAGCTGTTTTTT	CASSLEGGRRNTGELFF
NA	TRBJ2-1	TRBV19	TRBD1	TGTGCCAGTAGTGGCCGGGACAGGCTCTACAATGAGCAGTTCTTC	CASSGRDRLYNEQFF
NA	TRBJ2-7	TRBV7-9	NA	TGTGCCAGCAGCTTAGGTGGCCAGGGCACCTACGAGCAGTACTTC	CASSLGGQGTYEQYF
NA	TRBJ1-2	TRBV28	TRBD1	TGTGCCAGCAGGTGGGACAGGGGCCGAGGCTACACCTTC	CASRWDRGRGYTF
NA	TRBJ2-7	TRBV6-5	TRBD1	TGTGCCAGCAGATTGGGGACAGGACACTACGAGCAGTACTTC	CASRLGTGHYEQYF
NA	TRBJ1-5	TRBV18	NA	TGTGCCAGCTCACCATCACAGGCAAGCAATCAGCCCCAGCATTTT	CASSPSQASNQPQHF
NA	TRBJ1-5	TRBV29-1	NA	TGCAGCGTTCTCACAGGGAATCAGCCCCAGCATTTT	CSVLTGNQPQHF
NA	TRBJ1-2	TRBV5-1	TRBD1	TGCGCCAGCAGCAGCTACAGGGGAGGCTACACCTTC	CASSSYRGGYTF
once	TRBJ1-1	TRBV5-6	NA	TGTGCCAGCAGCTTCCAGAACACTGAAGCTTTCTTT	CASSFQNTEAFF